A single sample gave rise to the 10 T cell receptor beta chains below, sequenced in a study of Ad26.COV2.S vaccination and SARS-CoV-2 variants (dated by TCRdb to about 2021). The sample's treatment or condition label, in plain terms: around 19 received Ad26.COV2.S at low or high dose, single or two shots; 5 received placebo; per-sample allocation not given. For vaccine and placebo recipients, the sequenced repertoires came from samples collected on day 63 after the first injection. Receptor amplification or capture employed the immunoSEQ multiplex PCR assay. The table was pulled from immuneACCESS by TCRdb, which kept in-frame rearrangements only. Such tables lose some clones; where checked, under half of the loss comes from unresolved V genes, and the rest has no known cause. The sample has more than 400,000 clones on record, less than 95% of them singletons. The top ten hold around 4.5% of the sample.

The sample in question was peripheral blood, obtained in a trial of Ad26.COV2.S vaccine versus placebo. The source of these receptors is a person between 18 and 65 years old who received the Ad26.COV2.S COVID-19 vaccine or a placebo.

This clone was seen only a few times. This chain uses TRBV5-4 with TRBJ2-7; D could derive from TRBD1 or TRBD2 (5 bases each). V lost 2 bases to trimming and J lost 7 bases, with 19 bases between them. Germline loops: CDR1 SGHNT, CDR2 YYREEE (reference sequence). CDR3 length: 15 residues. CDR3 sequence: CASSFPGTTPGEQYF. The DNA for the CDR3 is TGTGCCAGCAGCTTCCCCGGGACCACCCCGGGGGAGCAGTACTTC. The full variable domain, in which reference TRBV5-4 and TRBJ2-7 provide the parts outside the CDR3, is ETGVTQSPTHLIKTRGQQVTLRCSSQSGHNTVSWYQQALGQGPQFIFQYYREEENGRGNFPPRFSGLQFPNYSSELNVNALELDDSALYLCASSFPGTTPGEQYFGPGTRLTVT.

The chain recombines TRBV28 with TRBJ1-2, with 7 bases lining up with TRBD1. The length of the CDR3 is 12 residues. J lost 11 bases, V lost 5 bases, and 8 bases had no gene match. Germline lookup yields CDR1 MDHEN and CDR2 SYDVKM. CDR3 amino acids: CASSPRTGAYTF. CDR3 sequence (DNA): TGTGCCAGCAGTCCACGGACAGGAGCGTACACCTTC.

This rearrangement joins TRBV24-1 to TRBJ1-5; D might be TRBD1 (6 bases). Germline V gives CDR1 KGHDR, CDR2 SFDVKD. Trimming left V 4 bases short and J 4 bases short, with 13 bases between. The CDR3 is made up of 15 amino acids. Here the CDR3 DNA reads TGTGCCACCAGTGACCCCGGGACACCAAATCAGCCCCAGCATTTT. It codes for CATSDPGTPNQPQHF.

The chain uses TRBV18 and TRBJ2-2, with 8 positions matching TRBD1. With 5 bases clipped from V and 6 bases from J, the junction kept 8 bases outside the gene matches. The CDR3 length is 15 residues. The germline V gene has CDR1 KGHSH and CDR2 LQKENI. CDR3 sequence reads: CASSSTGASSGELFF. CDR3 DNA: TGTGCCAGCTCATCGACAGGGGCGAGCTCCGGGGAGCTGTTTTTT. Variable domain in full (rest from reference TRBV18 and TRBJ2-2): NAGVMQNPRHLVRRRGQEARLRCSPMKGHSHVYWYRQLPEEGLKFMVYLQKENIIDESGMPKERFSAEFPKEGPSILRIQQVVRGDSAAYFCASSSTGASSGELFFGEGSRLTVL.

In this sample, this clone turned up a few times. V usage is TRBV3-1 (or the pseudogene TRBV3-2) and J usage is TRBJ1-5, with D possibly TRBD1 on 6 matching bases. Germline V gives CDR1 LGHDT, CDR2 YNNKEL (reference sequence). This CDR3 contains 13 residues. Trimming cost V 4 bases and J 3 bases, with 7 bases left between them. CDR3 nucleotide sequence: TGTGCCAGCAGCCGGGGGGCCAATCAGCCCCAGCATTTT. This encodes CASSRGANQPQHF.

The chain joins TRBV27 to TRBJ2-2, with TRBD2 matching over 10 bases. The CDR3 is 13 amino acids. Per germline, CDR1 MNHEY and CDR2 SMNVEV (reference sequence). Here the CDR3 reads CVAASGSPGELFF. CDR3 bases: TGTGTCGCGGCTAGCGGGAGCCCCGGGGAGCTGTTTTTT.

The J gene is TRBJ2-7, the V gene TRBV6-2 or TRBV6-3, with D possibly called TRBD1 or TRBD2 (5 bases each). Looked up from germline, CDR1 is MNHEY and CDR2 is SVGEGT. This CDR3 has 15 residues. V gave up 2 bases and J gave up 3 bases, with 14 bases separating them. The CDR3 DNA reads TGTGCCAGCAGTTACAAAACGGGACGCTACTACGAGCAGTACTTC. It translates to CASSYKTGRYYEQYF.

This sequence joins TRBV6-5 and TRBJ2-5, with TRBD1 identical over 9 bases. The V gene's germline CDR1 is MNHEY and CDR2 SVGAGI. The V segment lost 5 bases and the J segment 4 bases; nucleotides outside the gene matches: 8. This CDR3 region has 15 residues. CDR3: CASSRSGTGRETQYF. For the CDR3, the DNA is TGTGCCAGCAGTCGCTCCGGGACAGGGAGAGAGACCCAGTACTTC.

The rearrangement uses TRBV7-2 and TRBJ1-4, with D unresolved. CDR1 SGHTA and CDR2 FQGNSA come from the germline V gene. The ends were cut back, 3 bases at V and 4 bases at J, with 6 bases in the middle. The CDR3 has 13 amino acids. The CDR3 nucleotides read TGTGCCAGCAGCTTCCGGGATAATGAAAAACTGTTTTTT. Amino acid sequence: CASSFRDNEKLFF.

CDR3 DNA sequence: TGTGCCAGCAGCTTATCGGTTGAGCAGTTCTTC. Amino acid sequence: CASSLSVEQFF. This chain uses TRBV7-2 with TRBJ2-1; D not certain. Germline V lookup: CDR1 SGHTA, CDR2 FQGNSA. CDR3 length equals 11 residues. Trimming took 2 bases from V and 9 from J, leaving 5 bases between them.